The 2 T cell receptor beta chains below come from one sample, sequenced in a study of control samples from healthy donors and cancer patients. Sequenced by immunoSEQ multiplex PCR; TCRdb stores in-frame clones only, minus some. The sample lists approximately 60,000 clones, more than 85% occurring once. Sequenced: PBMCs. The receptor set was obtained from a man aged 30 to 45 with colorectal cancer.

V usage is TRBV6-5 and J usage is TRBJ2-2; possibly TRBD1 or TRBD2 for D (5 bases each). V was trimmed by 7 bases and J by 4 bases, leaving 10 bases between them. Germline CDR1 and CDR2: MNHEY and SVGAGI. This CDR3 has 13 amino acids. The CDR3: CASISGSTGELFF. The CDR3 nucleotides read TGTGCCAGCATTTCAGGGAGCACCGGGGAGCTGTTTTTT.

The chain uses TRBV29-1 and TRBJ2-7; D may be TRBD2 (5 bases). Germline V gives CDR1 SQVTM, CDR2 ANQGSEA. The CDR3 is 12 residues long. V was clipped by 2 bases and J by 1 base, with 6 bases between them. The CDR3 loop is CSVERGSYEQYF. In DNA, the CDR3 is TGCAGCGTTGAACGGGGTTCCTACGAGCAGTACTTC.